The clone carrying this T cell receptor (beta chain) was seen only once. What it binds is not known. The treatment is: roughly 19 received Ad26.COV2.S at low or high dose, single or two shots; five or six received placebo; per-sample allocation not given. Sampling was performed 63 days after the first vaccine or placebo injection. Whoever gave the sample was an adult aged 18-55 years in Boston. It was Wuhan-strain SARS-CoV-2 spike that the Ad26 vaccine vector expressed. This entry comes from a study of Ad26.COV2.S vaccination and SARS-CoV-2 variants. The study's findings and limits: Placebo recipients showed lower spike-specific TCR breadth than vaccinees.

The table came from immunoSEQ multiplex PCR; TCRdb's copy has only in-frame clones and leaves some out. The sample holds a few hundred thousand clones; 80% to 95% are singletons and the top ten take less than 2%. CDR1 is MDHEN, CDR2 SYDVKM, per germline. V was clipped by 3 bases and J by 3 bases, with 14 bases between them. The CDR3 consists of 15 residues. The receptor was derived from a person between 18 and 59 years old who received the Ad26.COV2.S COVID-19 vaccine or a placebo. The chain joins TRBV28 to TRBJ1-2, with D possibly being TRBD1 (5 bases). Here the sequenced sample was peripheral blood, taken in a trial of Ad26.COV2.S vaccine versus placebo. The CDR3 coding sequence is TGTGCCAGCAGTTTGGTTCCAGGGAGGGACTATGGCTACACCTTC. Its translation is CASSLVPGRDYGYTF.